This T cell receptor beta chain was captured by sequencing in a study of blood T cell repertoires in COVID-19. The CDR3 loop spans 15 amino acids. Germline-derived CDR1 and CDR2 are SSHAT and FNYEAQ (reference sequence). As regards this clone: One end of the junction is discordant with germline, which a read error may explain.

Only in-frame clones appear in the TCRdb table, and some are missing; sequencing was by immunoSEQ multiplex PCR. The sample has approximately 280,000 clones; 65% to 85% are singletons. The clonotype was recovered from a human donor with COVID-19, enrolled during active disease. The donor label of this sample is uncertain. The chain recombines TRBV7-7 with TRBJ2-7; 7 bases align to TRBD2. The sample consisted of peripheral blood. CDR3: CASSPQAGPSYEQYF. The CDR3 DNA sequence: TGTGCTAGCAGCCCCCAAGCGGGACCTTCCTACGAGCAGTACTTC.